The following is a T cell receptor (beta chain) sequence with its context. The data stem from a study of blood T cell repertoires in COVID-19. Study-wide context: Whether acute or convalescent, the COVID-19 samples came from the United States, Italy and Spain. The cDNA or gDNA used as material had been derived from T cells, B-cell-depleted T cells, or PBMCs.

Original data processing: Nucleated cell number was recorded as an estimate derived from reference gene primer amplification. Libraries were prepared by immunoSEQ multiplex PCR; TCRdb keeps only in-frame clonotypes and omits some of them. For V, J and clone size, that table is used; D and trimming come from the DNA. The sample consists of tens of thousands of clones, roughly 80% of them appearing once. The CDR3 extends over 15 amino acids. From germline, CDR1 is SGHRS and CDR2 YFSETQ. Unmatched junction bases numbered 6, after V lost 0 bases and J lost 7 bases. The TCR originated in a woman at least 80 years old with active or convalescent COVID-19. The sequenced sample was peripheral blood. The V call is TRBV5-1, the J call TRBJ1-5, with 8 bases lining up with TRBD1. In DNA form, the CDR3 reads TGCGCCAGCAGCTTGGGGGGACAGGCTGAGCAGCCCCAGCATTTT. The encoded protein is CASSLGGQAEQPQHF.